The sequence of this T cell receptor (beta chain) was determined in a study of control samples from healthy donors and cancer patients. Germline V gene data show CDR1 as LGHNA and CDR2 as YSLEER. The germline V and J ends were trimmed by 4 bases and 9 bases, with 13 bases remaining between them. This CDR3 is 14 amino acids long. The table came from immunoSEQ multiplex PCR; TCRdb's copy has only in-frame clones and leaves some out. This table has about 120,000 clones, more than 85% appearing once. This chain connects TRBV4-3 to TRBJ1-6; maybe TRBD1 (5 bases). The sequence was obtained from a man aged 18 to 29 in good health. The specimen was blood. The CDR3, as DNA: TGCGCCAGCAGCCGCGGGACGGAAAGTTCACCCCTCCACTTT. Its translation: CASSRGTESSPLHF.